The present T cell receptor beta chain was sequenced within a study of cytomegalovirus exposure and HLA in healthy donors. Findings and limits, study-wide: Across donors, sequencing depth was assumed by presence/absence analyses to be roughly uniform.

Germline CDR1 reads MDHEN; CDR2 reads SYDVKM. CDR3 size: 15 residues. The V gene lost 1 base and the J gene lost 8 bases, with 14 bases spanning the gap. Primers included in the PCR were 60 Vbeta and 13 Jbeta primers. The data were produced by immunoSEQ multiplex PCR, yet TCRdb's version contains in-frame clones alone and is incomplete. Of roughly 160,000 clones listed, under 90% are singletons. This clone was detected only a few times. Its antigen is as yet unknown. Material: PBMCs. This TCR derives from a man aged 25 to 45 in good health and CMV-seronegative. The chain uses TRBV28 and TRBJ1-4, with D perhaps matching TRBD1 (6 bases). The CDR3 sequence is CASSLSTGRREKLFF. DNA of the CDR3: TGTGCCAGCAGTTTATCGACAGGCCGAAGGGAAAAACTGTTTTTT.